The clone carrying this TCR beta chain was recorded a few times. The antigen remains undetermined. This CDR3 comprises 14 residues. The sample is drawn from a study of blood T cells in healthy people across ages. A sample-barcoded 5' primer and a J-beta primer mix were used in a second PCR of roughly 7 to 12 cycles. All cDNA molecules were each tagged by a template-switch adaptor with 12 random nucleotides. TCRdb re-derived calls from the 5' RACE reads in MiXCR, one entry per CDR3 protein. The sample lists some 760,000 distinct CDR3 sequences; more than 20% were seen once. Study findings and constraints: Leaving the PBMCs unsorted stopped any conclusive comparison of naive versus antigen-experienced cells.

These same records also appear under a second study, on T cells of mothers and their children. From that second work: Three healthy Caucasian mothers and their six children were the donors. From each mother came over 8.5 million TCR beta CDR3 reads, and from each child came approximately 2.8 million.

The V call is TRBV21-1, the J call TRBJ1-1; TRBD1, the D gene given by the table, was not confirmed from the DNA. TRBV21-1 is shown as a pseudogene. The TCR comes from a boy aged 5 to 17 in good health. The specimen was blood. The CDR3 sequence is CASSKGTGGSEAFF. In DNA form, the CDR3 reads TGTGCCAGCAGCAAAGGAACAGGGGGTTCTGAAGCTTTCTTT.